This T cell receptor (beta chain) was sequenced in a study of T cell repertoires in cytomegalovirus infection. About the study: Public signatures in TCR beta pointed to CMV infection and matching HLA type.

V was clipped by 1 base and J by 11 bases, with 11 bases between them. Germline values: CDR1 SEHNR, CDR2 FQNEAQ (reference sequence). The CDR3 consists of 12 residues. TCRdb passed the reads through MiXCR, listing each CDR3 protein once. The table records about 830,000 distinct CDR3 sequences, 32% of them present only once. This clonotype was seen only a few times. Its specificity is not known. Broader study findings: In two of eight donors, the top clonotype was HLA-C-restricted CMV-specific.

The sequence was collected from a human donor in good health (CMV status not recorded). Some clones in this sample may be carry-over from other donors' samples. J is TRBJ1-2 and V is TRBV7-9; no reliable D call. The sample consisted of cultured CD8+ T cells from PBMCs, taken from culture after CMV antigen stimulation. As DNA, the CDR3 is TGTGCCAGCAGCTTAGGGGCTGGTCGATACACCTTC. Amino acids: CASSLGAGRYTF.